The rows below give T cell receptor beta chains drawn from one sample of a study of radiotherapy plus CTLA-4 blockade in lung cancer. Method: immunoSEQ multiplex PCR; TCRdb's copy keeps in-frame clones and lacks some. Among approximately 72,000 clones listed, roughly 75% were seen once. This specimen was peripheral blood, taken from a patient treated with radiotherapy plus ipilimumab. These receptors all come from a human donor with non-small cell lung cancer who had a complete response to radiotherapy plus ipilimumab. Both conserved end residues are part of each CDR3. The order of the fields is CDR3 protein, CDR3 DNA, J gene, V gene, clone size, D gene. A D gene is named only where the DNA matches it firmly. A row's size may be missing; if present it is once, few, many or a size class.

CDR3aa: CASSLGVPSGGELFF
CDR3nt: TGCGCCAGCAGCTTGGGGGTTCCTTCAGGCGGGGAGCTGTTTTTT
j_gene: TRBJ2-2
v_gene: TRBV5-1
abundance: -
d_gene: -

CDR3aa: CATSRDTVTGELFF
CDR3nt: TGTGCCACCAGCAGGGACACAGTGACCGGGGAGCTGTTTTTT
j_gene: TRBJ2-2
v_gene: TRBV15
abundance: -
d_gene: -

CDR3aa: CASSLGASGGARLYEQYF
CDR3nt: TGTGCCAGCAGCCTGGGGGCTAGCGGGGGGGCGAGGCTCTACGAGCAGTACTTC
j_gene: TRBJ2-7
v_gene: TRBV7-8
abundance: -
d_gene: TRBD2

CDR3aa: CSVDGQTMTEAFF
CDR3nt: TGCAGCGTTGACGGACAGACGATGACTGAAGCTTTCTTT
j_gene: TRBJ1-1
v_gene: TRBV29-1
abundance: -
d_gene: -

CDR3aa: CASSFGTVQETQYF
CDR3nt: TGTGCCAGCAGTTTCGGGACAGTCCAAGAGACCCAGTACTTC
j_gene: TRBJ2-5
v_gene: TRBV6-6
abundance: -
d_gene: TRBD1

CDR3aa: CASTGTGDYEQYF
CDR3nt: TGTGCCAGTACGGGGACAGGGGACTACGAGCAGTACTTC
j_gene: TRBJ2-7
v_gene: TRBV19
abundance: few
d_gene: TRBD1

CDR3aa: CASRQGAGGYTF
CDR3nt: TGTGCCAGCCGACAGGGGGCTGGTGGCTACACCTTC
j_gene: TRBJ1-2
v_gene: TRBV28
abundance: few
d_gene: TRBD1

CDR3aa: CASSLVFREHQPQHF
CDR3nt: TGTGCCAGCAGTTTGGTCTTCCGAGAACATCAGCCCCAGCATTTT
j_gene: TRBJ1-5
v_gene: TRBV28
abundance: -
d_gene: -

CDR3aa: CASRTTSWNTGELFF
CDR3nt: TGTGCCAGCAGAACGACTAGCTGGAACACCGGGGAGCTGTTTTTT
j_gene: TRBJ2-2
v_gene: TRBV27
abundance: -
d_gene: TRBD2

CDR3aa: CASSGQGGTGDEQFF
CDR3nt: TGTGCCAGCAGCGGACAGGGAGGAACTGGCGATGAGCAGTTCTTC
j_gene: TRBJ2-1
v_gene: TRBV9
abundance: once
d_gene: -

CDR3aa: CASSNGNEQFF
CDR3nt: TGTGCCAGTAGTAACGGGAATGAGCAGTTCTTC
j_gene: TRBJ2-1
v_gene: TRBV19
abundance: -
d_gene: -

CDR3aa: CASSVWDRGQYNEQFF
CDR3nt: TGTGCCAGCAGTGTGTGGGACAGGGGGCAATACAATGAGCAGTTCTTC
j_gene: TRBJ2-1
v_gene: TRBV2
abundance: -
d_gene: TRBD1

CDR3aa: CASSVGSGANVLTF
CDR3nt: TGCGCCAGCAGCGTTGGATCGGGGGCCAACGTCCTGACTTTC
j_gene: TRBJ2-6
v_gene: TRBV5-1
abundance: -
d_gene: -

CDR3aa: CASSPWTSGGPPSFF
CDR3nt: TGTGCCAGCAGCCCCTGGACTAGCGGGGGACCCCCCAGCTTCTTC
j_gene: TRBJ2-1
v_gene: TRBV5-4
abundance: -
d_gene: TRBD2

CDR3aa: CASSLRLDATDTQYF
CDR3nt: TGTGCCAGCAGCCTCCGACTAGATGCCACAGATACGCAGTATTTT
j_gene: TRBJ2-3
v_gene: TRBV11-2
abundance: -
d_gene: -

CDR3aa: CASSDRQNEKLFF
CDR3nt: TGCGCCAGCAGTGACAGGCAGAATGAAAAACTGTTTTTT
j_gene: TRBJ1-4
v_gene: TRBV10-1
abundance: -
d_gene: -

CDR3aa: CASTGLAGVGNEQFF
CDR3nt: TGTGCCAGCACCGGGTTAGCGGGAGTCGGCAATGAGCAGTTCTTC
j_gene: TRBJ2-1
v_gene: TRBV11-3
abundance: -
d_gene: TRBD2

CDR3aa: CASSLVQGSNQPQHF
CDR3nt: TGTGCCAGCAGCTTAGTACAGGGGAGCAATCAGCCCCAGCATTTT
j_gene: TRBJ1-5
v_gene: TRBV7-2
abundance: -
d_gene: TRBD1

CDR3aa: CASSVGQNSNQPQHF
CDR3nt: TGTGCCAGCAGCGTAGGACAGAATAGCAATCAGCCCCAGCATTTT
j_gene: TRBJ1-5
v_gene: TRBV9
abundance: -
d_gene: -

CDR3aa: CASSSNRDRRFSYNEQFF
CDR3nt: TGTGCCAGCAGCTCGAACCGGGACAGACGTTTCTCCTACAATGAGCAGTTCTTC
j_gene: TRBJ2-1
v_gene: TRBV7-9
abundance: few
d_gene: TRBD1

CDR3aa: CASSYGWGPRNYGYTF
CDR3nt: TGTGCCAGCAGTTACGGCTGGGGGCCTCGCAACTATGGCTACACCTTC
j_gene: TRBJ1-2
v_gene: TRBV27
abundance: -
d_gene: -

CDR3aa: CASSLKGSWEKLFF
CDR3nt: TGTGCCAGCAGCTTAAAGGGTTCGTGGGAAAAACTGTTTTTT
j_gene: TRBJ1-4
v_gene: TRBV5-4
abundance: -
d_gene: -

CDR3aa: CASSESGRGHTEAFF
CDR3nt: TGCGCCAGCAGTGAGTCGGGGAGAGGGCACACTGAAGCTTTCTTT
j_gene: TRBJ1-1
v_gene: TRBV10-2
abundance: -
d_gene: -

CDR3aa: CASSPRSFGGETQYF
CDR3nt: TGTGCCAGCTCACCCCGTAGCTTTGGAGGGGAGACCCAGTACTTC
j_gene: TRBJ2-5
v_gene: TRBV18
abundance: -
d_gene: -

CDR3aa: CASSNDGGASGNTIYF
CDR3nt: TGTGCCAGCTCAAACGACGGGGGGGCGAGTGGAAACACCATATATTTT
j_gene: TRBJ1-3
v_gene: TRBV18
abundance: -
d_gene: -

CDR3aa: CARGVSGAKNIQYF
CDR3nt: TGTGCCAGAGGGGTGTCGGGAGCCAAAAACATTCAGTACTTC
j_gene: TRBJ2-4
v_gene: TRBV19
abundance: -
d_gene: -

CDR3aa: CASSPPGTKGGNEQFF
CDR3nt: TGTGCCAGCAGCCCACCTGGGACTAAGGGGGGCAATGAGCAGTTCTTC
j_gene: TRBJ2-1
v_gene: TRBV7-2
abundance: once
d_gene: -

CDR3aa: CASSPGTTLNEQFF
CDR3nt: TGTGCCAGCTCACCAGGGACCACCCTCAATGAGCAGTTCTTC
j_gene: TRBJ2-1
v_gene: TRBV18
abundance: -
d_gene: -

CDR3aa: CASSLRLYNEQFF
CDR3nt: TGTGCCAGCAGCTTAAGACTTTACAATGAGCAGTTCTTC
j_gene: TRBJ2-1
v_gene: TRBV13
abundance: -
d_gene: -

CDR3aa: CASSQQGKLGPEQYF
CDR3nt: TGCGCCAGCAGCCAACAAGGGAAATTGGGGCCCGAGCAGTACTTC
j_gene: TRBJ2-7
v_gene: TRBV5-1
abundance: few
d_gene: -

CDR3aa: CASRGVPRSGYTF
CDR3nt: TGTGCCAGCAGGGGGGTCCCGAGGAGCGGCTACACCTTC
j_gene: TRBJ1-2
v_gene: TRBV6-1
abundance: -
d_gene: -

CDR3aa: CASSPRDGVSISNQPQHF
CDR3nt: TGTGCCAGCTCACCCCGGGACGGAGTGTCGATTAGCAATCAGCCCCAGCATTTT
j_gene: TRBJ1-5
v_gene: TRBV18
abundance: -
d_gene: -

CDR3aa: CASTQTGRGYTF
CDR3nt: TGTGCCAGTACCCAGACAGGGCGTGGCTACACCTTC
j_gene: TRBJ1-2
v_gene: TRBV19
abundance: -
d_gene: TRBD1

CDR3aa: CASGSRESTGELFF
CDR3nt: TGTGCCAGCGGCTCCCGGGAGAGCACCGGGGAGCTGTTTTTT
j_gene: TRBJ2-2
v_gene: TRBV10-3
abundance: -
d_gene: -

CDR3aa: CASSIGQLRSDTQYF
CDR3nt: TGTGCCAGTAGTATAGGGCAGTTGAGGTCAGATACGCAGTATTTT
j_gene: TRBJ2-3
v_gene: TRBV19
abundance: -
d_gene: -

CDR3aa: CASSLLTGETQYF
CDR3nt: TGTGCCAGCAGCTTGTTAACAGGAGAGACCCAGTACTTC
j_gene: TRBJ2-5
v_gene: TRBV5-4
abundance: -
d_gene: -

CDR3aa: CASSAQYGPDEQYF
CDR3nt: TGTGCCAGCAGTGCGCAATACGGTCCCGACGAGCAGTACTTC
j_gene: TRBJ2-7
v_gene: TRBV6-5
abundance: -
d_gene: -

CDR3aa: CASSLESGVSTDTQYF
CDR3nt: TGCGCCAGCAGCTTAGAGAGCGGAGTCAGCACAGATACGCAGTATTTT
j_gene: TRBJ2-3
v_gene: TRBV5-1
abundance: -
d_gene: -

CDR3aa: CASSLAPGSSENIQYF
CDR3nt: TGCGCCAGCAGCTTGGCCCCTGGTAGCTCCGAAAACATTCAGTACTTC
j_gene: TRBJ2-4
v_gene: TRBV5-1
abundance: -
d_gene: -

CDR3aa: CASSSSQRAGGYTF
CDR3nt: TGTGCCAGCAGTTCGAGTCAGAGGGCGGGGGGCTACACCTTC
j_gene: TRBJ1-2
v_gene: TRBV28
abundance: -
d_gene: -

CDR3aa: CASSQSTGWEGTEAFF
CDR3nt: TGTGCCAGCAGCCAATCGACAGGGTGGGAAGGCACTGAAGCTTTCTTT
j_gene: TRBJ1-1
v_gene: TRBV13
abundance: -
d_gene: TRBD1

CDR3aa: CASSLASSGQGARNTIYF
CDR3nt: TGTGCCAGCAGCTTAGCGTCTTCGGGACAGGGGGCTAGGAACACCATATATTTT
j_gene: TRBJ1-3
v_gene: TRBV7-8
abundance: -
d_gene: TRBD1

CDR3aa: CASSQESLAEDTDTQYF
CDR3nt: TGTGCCAGCAGCCAAGAATCCCTAGCGGAAGACACAGATACGCAGTATTTT
j_gene: TRBJ2-3
v_gene: TRBV14
abundance: -
d_gene: TRBD2

CDR3aa: CATAWGNYGYTF
CDR3nt: TGTGCCACCGCGTGGGGCAACTATGGCTACACCTTC
j_gene: TRBJ1-2
v_gene: TRBV19
abundance: -
d_gene: -

CDR3aa: CASSLGQTIQPQHF
CDR3nt: TGTGCCAGCAGCTTAGGCCAGACTATTCAGCCCCAGCATTTT
j_gene: TRBJ1-5
v_gene: TRBV13
abundance: -
d_gene: -

CDR3aa: CASSLGGQGDTQYF
CDR3nt: TGTGCCAGCAGCTTAGGTGGGCAGGGGGATACGCAGTATTTT
j_gene: TRBJ2-3
v_gene: TRBV11-3
abundance: -
d_gene: -

CDR3aa: CASSQGHRGQGYGYTF
CDR3nt: TGCGCCAGCAGCCAAGGACACAGGGGGCAGGGCTATGGCTACACCTTC
j_gene: TRBJ1-2
v_gene: TRBV4-3
abundance: -
d_gene: TRBD1

CDR3aa: CASIDNGNTEAFF
CDR3nt: TGTGCCAGCATTGATAACGGGAACACTGAAGCTTTCTTT
j_gene: TRBJ1-1
v_gene: TRBV6-6
abundance: -
d_gene: -